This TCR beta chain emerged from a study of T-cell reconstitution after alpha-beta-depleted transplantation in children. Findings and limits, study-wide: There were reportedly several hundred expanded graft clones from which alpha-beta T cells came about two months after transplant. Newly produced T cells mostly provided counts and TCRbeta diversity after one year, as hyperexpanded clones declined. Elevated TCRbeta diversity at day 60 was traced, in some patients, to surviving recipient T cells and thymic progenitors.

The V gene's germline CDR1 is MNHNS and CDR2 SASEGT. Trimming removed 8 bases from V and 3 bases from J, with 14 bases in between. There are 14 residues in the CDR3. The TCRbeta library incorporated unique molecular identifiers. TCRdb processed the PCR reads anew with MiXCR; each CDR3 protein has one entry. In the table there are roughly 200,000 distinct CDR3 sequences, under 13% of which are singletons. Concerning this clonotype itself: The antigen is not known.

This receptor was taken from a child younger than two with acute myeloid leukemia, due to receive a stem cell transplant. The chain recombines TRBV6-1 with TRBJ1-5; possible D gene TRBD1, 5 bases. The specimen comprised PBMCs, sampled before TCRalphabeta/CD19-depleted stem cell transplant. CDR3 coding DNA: TGTGCCAGCCGCCAGGGAAATTACAATCAGCCCCAGCATTTT. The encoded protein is CASRQGNYNQPQHF.